Below are 2 T cell receptor beta chains sequenced from a single sample in a study of T cells expressing NK-cell markers. For each CDR3 protein, TCRdb gives one entry from its re-call of the 5' RACE reads, without DNA. This sample's table reports around 110,000 distinct CDR3 sequences. The sample was blood T cells: a sorted CD56 or NKG2C T cell subset, CD4+ or CD8+ T cells, or bulk PBMC T cells (not recorded which). The source is a woman between 18 and 70 years old in good health.

The rearrangement links TRBV4-3 to TRBJ1-4; the D gene TCRdb calls, TRBD1, cannot be checked with no DNA. CDR1 is LGHNA, CDR2 YSLEER, per germline. The CDR3 length is 16 residues. This CDR3 is CASSPGTGALYEKLFF.

The CDR3 is CASSMNGNEQFF. The J gene is TRBJ2-1, the V gene TRBV19. This CDR3 comprises 12 residues. From germline, CDR1 is LNHDA and CDR2 SQIVND (reference sequence).